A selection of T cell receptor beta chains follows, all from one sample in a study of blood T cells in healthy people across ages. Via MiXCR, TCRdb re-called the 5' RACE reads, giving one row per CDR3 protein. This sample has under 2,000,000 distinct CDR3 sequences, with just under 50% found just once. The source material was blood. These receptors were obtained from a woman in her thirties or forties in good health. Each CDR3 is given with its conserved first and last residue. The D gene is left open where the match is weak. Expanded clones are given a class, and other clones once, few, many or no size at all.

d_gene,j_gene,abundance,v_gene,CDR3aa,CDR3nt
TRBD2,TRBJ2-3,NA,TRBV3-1,CASRPRVERGVPRSTDTQYF,TGTGCCAGCAGACCCCGAGTAGAGCGGGGTGTTCCCAGAAGCACAGATACGCAGTATTTT
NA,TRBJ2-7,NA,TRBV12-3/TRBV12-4,CASSLFQASYEQYF,TGTGCCAGCAGTTTATTTCAGGCATCCTACGAGCAGTACTTC
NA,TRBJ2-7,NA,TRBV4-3,CASSHEIYYEQYF,TGCGCCAGCAGCCATGAAATATACTACGAGCAGTACTTC
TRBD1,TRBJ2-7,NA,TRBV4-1,CASSQVPGTGNEQYF,TGCGCCAGCAGCCAAGTTCCTGGGACAGGTAACGAGCAGTACTTC
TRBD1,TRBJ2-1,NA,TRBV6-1,CASSDRGRNSNEQFF,TGTGCCAGCAGCGACAGGGGGCGAAATTCCAATGAGCAGTTCTTC
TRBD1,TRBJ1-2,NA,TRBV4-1,CASSQATGVWGYGYTF,TGCGCCAGCAGCCAAGCGACAGGGGTATGGGGTTATGGCTACACCTTC
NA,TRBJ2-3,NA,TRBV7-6,CASNLGAETQYF,TGTGCCAGCAACTTAGGGGCAGAAACGCAGTATTTT
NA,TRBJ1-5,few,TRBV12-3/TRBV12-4,CASTPTGNQPQHF,TGTGCCAGCACCCCGACAGGCAATCAGCCCCAGCATTTT
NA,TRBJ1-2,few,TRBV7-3,CASSSGPGEGSYGYTF,TGTGCCAGCAGCTCAGGGCCCGGGGAGGGTTCGTATGGCTACACCTTC
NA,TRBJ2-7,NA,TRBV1,CTSSQDPNYGLAGGTEQYF,TGCACCAGCAGCCAAGACCCTAACTACGGTCTAGCGGGGGGTACGGAGCAGTACTTC
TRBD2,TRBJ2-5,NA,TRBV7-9,CASSLASLAELQETQYF,TGTGCCAGCAGCTTAGCGTCCCTAGCGGAATTACAAGAGACCCAGTACTTC
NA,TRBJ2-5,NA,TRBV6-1,CASTDPPETQYF,TGTGCCAGCACCGACCCCCCAGAGACCCAGTACTTC
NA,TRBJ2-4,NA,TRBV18,CASSSPSRGTQNIQYF,TGTGCCAGCTCATCACCCTCCAGGGGTACCCAAAACATTCAGTACTTC
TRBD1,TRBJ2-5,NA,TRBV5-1,CASSLTGEGTQYF,TGCGCCAGCAGCTTGACAGGGGAAGGGACCCAGTACTTC
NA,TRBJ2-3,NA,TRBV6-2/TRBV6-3,CASSPGQVRDTQYF,TGTGCCAGCAGCCCGGGACAAGTAAGAGATACGCAGTATTTT
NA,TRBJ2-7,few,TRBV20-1,CSATDVGTYEQYF,TGCAGTGCGACCGACGTGGGAACCTACGAGCAGTACTTC
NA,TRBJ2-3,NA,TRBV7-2,CASSFASSWYF,TGTGCCAGCAGCTTTGCGAGTAGTTGGTATTTT
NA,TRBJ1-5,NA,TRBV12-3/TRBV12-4,CASNNRDQPQHF,TGTGCCAGCAACAACAGAGACCAGCCCCAGCATTTT
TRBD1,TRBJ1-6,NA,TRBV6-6,CASSYLDRGRSPLHF,TGTGCCAGCAGTTACTTAGACAGGGGGCGATCACCCCTCCACTTT
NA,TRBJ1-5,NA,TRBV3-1,CASSQGRGVGNQPQHF,TGTGCCAGCAGCCAAGGCAGAGGGGTTGGCAATCAGCCCCAGCATTTT
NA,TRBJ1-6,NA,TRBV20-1,CSAGSGSLESLEPLHF,TGCAGTGCTGGGTCAGGCTCCCTTGAGAGTTTAGAACCCCTCCACTTT
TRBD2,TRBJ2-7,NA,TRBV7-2,CASSPSSGGRHEQYF,TGTGCCAGCAGCCCTTCTAGCGGGGGGAGACACGAGCAGTACTTC
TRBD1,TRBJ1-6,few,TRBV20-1,CSASPGQDNSPLHF,TGCAGTGCTAGCCCGGGACAGGATAATTCACCCCTCCACTTT
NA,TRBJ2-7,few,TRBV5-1,CASSPVGGEQYF,TGCGCCAGCAGCCCAGTAGGGGGGGAGCAGTACTTC
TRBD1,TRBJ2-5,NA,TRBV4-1,CASSQGERGRGETQYF,TGCGCCAGCAGCCAAGGGGAAAGGGGGCGCGGAGAGACCCAGTACTTC
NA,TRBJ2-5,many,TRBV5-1,CASSLALRGEQETQYF,TGTGCCAGCAGTTTAGCGCTTCGCGGGGAACAAGAGACCCAGTACTTC
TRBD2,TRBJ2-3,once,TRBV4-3,CASSQGPAGPTDTQYF,TGCGCCAGCAGCCAAGGGCCAGCGGGACCCACAGATACGCAGTATTTT
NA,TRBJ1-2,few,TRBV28,CASSSRPGYTF,TGTGCCAGCAGTTCCAGACCCGGCTACACCTTC
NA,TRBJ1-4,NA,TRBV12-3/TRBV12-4,CASSWDGEKLFF,TGTGCCAGCAGTTGGGACGGTGAAAAACTGTTTTTT